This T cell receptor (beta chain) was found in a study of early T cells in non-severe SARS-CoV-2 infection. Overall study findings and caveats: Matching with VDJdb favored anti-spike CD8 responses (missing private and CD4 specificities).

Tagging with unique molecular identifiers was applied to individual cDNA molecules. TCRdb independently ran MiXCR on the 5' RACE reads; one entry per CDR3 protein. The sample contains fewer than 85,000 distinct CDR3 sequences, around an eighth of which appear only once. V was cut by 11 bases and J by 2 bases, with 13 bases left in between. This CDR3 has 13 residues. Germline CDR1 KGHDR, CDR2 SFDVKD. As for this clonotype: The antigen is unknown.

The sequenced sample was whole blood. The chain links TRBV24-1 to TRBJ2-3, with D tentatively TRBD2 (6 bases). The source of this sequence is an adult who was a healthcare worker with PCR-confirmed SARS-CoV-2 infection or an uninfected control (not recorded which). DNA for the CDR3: TGTGCCATTTCTCGGGGGACCACAGATACGCAGTATTTT. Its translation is CAISRGTTDTQYF.